A selection of T cell receptor beta chains follows, all from one sample in a study of blood T cell repertoires in COVID-19. Using immunoSEQ multiplex PCR, the repertoire was profiled, and TCRdb retains in-frame clones only, with some absent. The table shows tens of thousands of clones, with just over 90% occurring only once. Sequenced: peripheral blood. These receptor sequences come from a woman aged 40 to 50 with active COVID-19. CDR3s include the opening cysteine and the closing phenylalanine or tryptophan.

TRBV7-9 CASSLAGQGQYSGANVLTF
TRBV5-4 CASSLRRSGEADTQYF
TRBV6-5 CASFGSGGTYEQYF
TRBV5-8 CASSLGQIANTGELFF
TRBV7-3 CASSPAGGNTEAFF
TRBV6-5 CASSRRQGAEAFF
TRBV9 CASSVIDRGNTEAFF
TRBV7-9 CASSEGLAADTQYF
TRBV5-6 CASSLAKAGGYEQYF
TRBV12-5 CASGQGSQPQHF
TRBV5-1 CASSLGGVDEAFF
TRBV6-2/TRBV6-3 CASSYSTPGGGSYEQYF
TRBV5-4 CASSLGTGSWDIQYF
TRBV7-3 CASSLTVGGTGELFF
TRBV5-1 CASRPGAGTGELFF
TRBV9 CASSVDGGGNSYEQYF
TRBV6-6 CASSRMSGGTDTQYF
TRBV11-2 CASSLDQVTQYF
TRBV12-5 CASGLGGEKLFF
TRBV16 CASSRKPGTGRTYEQYF
TRBV5-1 CASSLAGDQPQHF